This TCR beta chain comes out of a study of post-analysis software for immune sequencing data. Study context: Recorded disease courses covered relapsing-remitting, secondary progressive and progressive-relapsing multiple sclerosis. Some patients had no subtype annotation.

In regard to this clonotype: Its antigen is currently unknown.

The CDR3 covers 11 residues. Trimming stripped 6 bases from V and 10 bases from J, with 13 bases between. CDR1 and CDR2 from the germline V gene are SQVTM and ANQGSEA. Prepared TCR beta cDNA libraries contained unique molecular identifiers. The yield from roughly 1 to 10 million T cells was roughly 500,000 cDNA molecules in total. TCRdb redid the calling of the PCR reads with MiXCR, one entry per CDR3 protein. The sample contains approximately 690,000 distinct CDR3 sequences, 59% of which appear only once. The study's findings and limits: Comparison of patients with controls showed about 5 TRBV segments more frequent in patients, TRBV5-6, TRBV5-1 and TRBV20-1 among them. When compared against controls, multiple sclerosis patients showed significantly lower normalized Chao1 diversity.

This clonotype was obtained from a girl aged 2-10 years with multiple sclerosis. V is TRBV29-1 and J is TRBJ2-1; weak D call: TRBD2 (5 bases). Source material: blood. The CDR3 loop reads CSVRWEREQFF. CDR3 coding DNA: TGCAGCGTCCGTTGGGAGCGGGAGCAGTTCTTC.